Presented here are 28 T cell receptor beta chains from one specimen sequenced in a study of metastatic and nonmetastatic thyroid tumors. The entire patient cohort was treatment-naive prior to thyroid surgery. TCRdb re-clonotyped the PCR reads through MiXCR. The table has about 93,000 clones, about 13% seen once. Sequencing was carried out using blood. These receptors were obtained from a female donor with papillary thyroid cancer or a benign thyroid nodule (not recorded which). Some clones in this sample may be carry-over from other donors' samples.

This clone was counted at least ten times. The rearrangement links TRBV12-3 or TRBV12-4 to TRBJ2-5; D may be TRBD2 (5 bases). The CDR3 runs 13 residues. V was cut by 1 base and J by 7 bases, with 10 bases left in between. CDR3 sequence (DNA): TGTGCCAGCAGTTTAGTTGTCCGGGGGACCCAGTACTTC. Translated: CASSLVVRGTQYF.

This clone was seen ten or more times. This chain connects TRBV5-1 to TRBJ2-3; D is ambiguous. Germline CDR1 and CDR2: SGHRS and YFSETQ. Trimming left V 3 bases short and J 4 bases short, with 12 bases between. CDR3 length: 14 amino acids. The CDR3 sequence: CASSSDGWPDTQYF. The CDR3 nucleotides are TGCGCCAGCAGCTCGGATGGGTGGCCAGATACGCAGTATTTT.

This clone was detected a few times. This may be a read error, as it is one base from a much larger clone. Other DNA sequences within the sample encode an identical CDR3. The CDR3 spells CATSRDLREGRDEQFF. The CDR3 DNA reads TGTGCCACCAGCAGAGATTTGCGGGAGGGACGCGATGAGCAGTTCTTC. The chain employs TRBV15 and TRBJ2-1; 9 bases align to TRBD2. This CDR3 is 16 amino acids long. The J segment lost 8 bases and the V segment lost 0 bases, leaving 8 bases of the junction unmatched. The germline V gene encodes CDR1 LNHNV and CDR2 YYDKDF (reference sequence).

This clone was counted only a few times. The CDR3 does not end in the conserved phenylalanine or tryptophan, so this is likely a read error. This sequence joins TRBV20-1 and TRBJ2-4; the match to TRBD2 covers 12 bases. This CDR3 region has 14 residues. With 3 bases clipped from V and 7 bases from J, the junction kept 4 bases outside the gene matches. The germline gives CDR1 DFQATT, CDR2 SNEGSKA (reference sequence). CDR3 loop: CSARTSGRGNIQYL. The CDR3 region has the DNA TGCAGTGCTAGGACTAGCGGGAGAGGGAACATTCAGTACCTC.

This clone was observed at least ten times. V and J are TRBV6-1 and TRBJ2-5; 7 bases map to TRBD1. Germline values: CDR1 MNHNS, CDR2 SASEGT. V dropped 5 bases and J dropped 3; count of bases not matched to a gene: 9. This CDR3 region has 15 residues. Written as DNA, the CDR3 is TGTGCCAGCAGTCACAGGGGCCGGACCGAAGAGACCCAGTACTTC. Translated: CASSHRGRTEETQYF.

As to this clone: With a much larger clone just one base away, this may be a read error. The same CDR3 is also encoded by other DNA sequences in this sample. The chain has TRBV19 and TRBJ2-1; D may correspond to TRBD1 or TRBD2 (6 bases each). Germline V gene data show CDR1 as LNHDA and CDR2 as SQIVND (reference sequence). The CDR3 has 17 amino acids. Trimming took off 1 base at V and 12 bases at J, with 25 bases between the two ends. The CDR3 is CASSIGGGLSNLGRQFF. The CDR3 DNA sequence: TGTGCCAGTAGTATAGGAGGGGGGTTGAGCAACCTAGGGAGGCAGTTCTTC.

This clone was observed many times. The chain employs TRBV5-5 and TRBJ1-6; D unclear. Germline-derived CDR1 and CDR2 are SGHKS and YYEKEE (reference sequence). The V end was cut by 1 base, the J end by 5 bases, with 10 bases between. This CDR3 has 15 amino acids. The CDR3 sequence is CASSLHGVNNSPLHF. CDR3 nucleotides: TGTGCCAGCAGCTTGCATGGAGTAAATAATTCACCCCTCCACTTT.

Worth noting for this clone: It may be a read error: a sequence one base away is much more abundant. In nucleotides, the CDR3 is TGTGCCAGCAGCTTCTCCGTAGAAGAGACCCAGTACTTC. Its translation: CASSFSVEETQYF. The chain uses TRBV11-1 and TRBJ2-5; D unclear. The V end lost 3 bases, the J end lost 3 bases, and 8 bases lay between the germline ends. CDR3 length equals 13 residues. CDR1 SGHAT and CDR2 FQDESV come from the germline V gene (reference sequence).

This clone was seen ten or more times. Other DNA sequences of this sample code for an identical CDR3. V usage is TRBV19 and J usage is TRBJ2-3, with 14 bases aligning to TRBD2. Trimming removed 3 bases from V and 5 bases from J; junction bases left unmatched: 10. The CDR3 has 18 amino acids. The germline CDR1 and CDR2 sequences are LNHDA and SQIVND (reference sequence). The DNA for the CDR3 is TGTGCCAGTAGTATCTCCGCGAAGGGACTAGCGGGAGTAGATACGCAGTATTTT. It encodes CASSISAKGLAGVDTQYF.

This clone was recorded a few times. This may arise from a read error, as a much more abundant clone is one base away. At the DNA level, this CDR3 is encoded by other sequences in the same sample as well. The rearrangement uses TRBV27 and TRBJ2-4; D unresolved. The germline V and J ends were trimmed by 0 bases and 4 bases, with 7 bases remaining between them. The CDR3 has 14 amino acids. From germline, CDR1 is MNHEY and CDR2 SMNVEV (reference sequence). The chain's CDR3 is CASSLSPLKNIQYF. In nucleotides, the CDR3 is TGTGCCAGCAGTTTATCCCCCCTTAAAAACATTCAGTACTTC.

The CDR3 region is CASSRLGTSGNTIYF. In nucleotides, the CDR3 is TGTGCCAGCAGCCGACTGGGCACATCTGGAAACACCATATATTTT. The chain couples TRBV14 to TRBJ1-3; D uncertain. Germline V gives CDR1 SGHDN, CDR2 FVKESK. This CDR3 is 15 amino acids long. Trimming took 4 bases from V and 1 from J, leaving 11 bases between them.

This clone was detected many times. CDR3 loop: CASSPSLVGNEQFF. CDR3 sequence (DNA): TGTGCCAGCAGCCCGTCGTTGGTGGGGAATGAGCAGTTCTTC. The genes are TRBV7-3 and TRBJ2-1; D gene ambiguous. The CDR3 is 14 amino acids. Germline values: CDR1 SGHTA, CDR2 FQGTGA. Trimming shortened V by 5 bases and J by 7 bases, and 15 bases separated the two germline ends.

A remark on this clone: The junction shows a germline mismatch at one end, possibly a read error. This chain connects TRBV12-3 or TRBV12-4 to TRBJ1-1; 8 bases fit TRBD1. There are 14 residues in the CDR3. CDR3 region: CAISFSTGGTEAFF. For the CDR3, the DNA is TGTGCCATCAGTTTCTCTACAGGGGGCACTGAAGCTTTCTTT.

The sample holds many counts of this clone. The chain links TRBV6-2 or TRBV6-3 to TRBJ2-2; 12 bases are shared with TRBD2. The CDR3 has 16 residues. Germline V gene lookup returns CDR1 MNHEY and CDR2 SVGEGT. V dropped 5 bases and J dropped 3; count of bases not matched to a gene: 4. CDR3 bases: TGTGCCAGCAGTGGACTAGCGGGGACAGACACCGGGGAGCTGTTTTTT. Translation gives CASSGLAGTDTGELFF.

This clone was recorded many times. The CDR3 DNA follows: TGTGCCAGCAGCCCAGACGGGGACAGGGGAGCCGGGGAGCTGTTTTTT. The encoded protein is CASSPDGDRGAGELFF. This sequence joins TRBV7-3 and TRBJ2-2; 10 bases align to TRBD1. Germline trimming cut 5 bases from V and 6 bases from J; bases unmatched to any gene: 9. The germline gives CDR1 SGHTA, CDR2 FQGTGA. The CDR3 loop spans 16 amino acids.

Of note for this clone: It may be a read error: a sequence one base away is much more abundant. The chain is built from TRBV3-1 and TRBJ2-5; the D is unclear. The germline V gene encodes CDR1 LGHDT and CDR2 YNNKEL (reference sequence). The CDR3 totals 11 residues. The CDR3 DNA is TGTGCCAGCAGCCAAGCTGAGACCCAGTGCTTC. Amino acid sequence: CASSQAETQCF.

This clone showed up many times. The chain recombines TRBV27 with TRBJ2-1, with D perhaps being TRBD1 or TRBD2 (6 bases each). The CDR3 spans 15 residues. V lost 4 bases and J 8 bases, leaving 18 bases between the germline ends. Germline V gene lookup returns CDR1 MNHEY and CDR2 SMNVEV (reference sequence). The chain's CDR3 is CASSWAPTRQDEQFF. DNA for the CDR3: TGTGCCAGCAGTTGGGCACCGACTAGACAGGATGAGCAGTTCTTC.

In this sample, this clone turned up many times. The chain is built from TRBV27 and TRBJ2-7; 13 bases agree with TRBD2. The CDR3 covers 15 residues. V lost 2 bases and J lost 5; bases outside the gene matches: 3. Per the germline V gene, CDR1 is MNHEY and CDR2 is SMNVEV (reference sequence). The CDR3 nucleotides read TGTGCCAGCAGTTTAGGGACTAGCGGGGCCAACGAGCAGTACTTC. It is translated as CASSLGTSGANEQYF.

In the case of this clone: This could be a read error, since a much larger clone is one nucleotide away. Other DNA sequences in this specimen translate into the identical CDR3. J is TRBJ2-5 and V is TRBV9, with TRBD2 matching over 7 bases. Germline CDR1 is SGDLS and CDR2 is YYNGEE. This CDR3 has 12 amino acids. Unmatched junction bases numbered 8, after V lost 5 bases and J lost 10 bases. CDR3 DNA: TGTGCCAGCAGTGTAAGGGAGGGGATCCAGTACTTC. Translation gives CASSVREGIQYF. Together with reference TRBV9 and TRBJ2-5, the CDR3 gives the full variable domain: DSGVTQTPKHLITATGQRVTLRCSPRSGDLSVYWYQQSLDQGLQFLIQYYNGEERAKGNILERFSAQQFPDLHSELNLSSLELGDSALYFCASSVREGIQYFGPGTRLLVL.

The table lists this clone with many counts. The chain combines TRBV5-1 with TRBJ1-6; D not certain. Trimming took 0 bases from V and 6 from J, leaving 4 bases between them. The CDR3 length is 13 residues. Germline values: CDR1 SGHRS, CDR2 YFSETQ. The CDR3 nucleotides are TGCGCCAGCAGCTTGGTCCTTAATTCACCCCTCCACTTT. This gives the protein CASSLVLNSPLHF.

This clone was picked up many times. V gene TRBV28 combines with J gene TRBJ1-4, with D possibly being TRBD1 (5 bases). Trimming cost V 6 bases and J 4 bases, with 15 bases left between them. Germline V gives CDR1 MDHEN, CDR2 SYDVKM. The CDR3 length is 15 residues. The CDR3 bases are TGTGCCAGCAGGCTAGGGGCAGCCTTTAATGAAAAACTGTTTTTT. Translated, it gives CASRLGAAFNEKLFF.

This clone was seen more than once but under ten times. The chain is built from TRBV29-1 and TRBJ2-5, with D tentatively TRBD1 (6 bases). CDR3 length equals 13 residues. Germline-derived CDR1 and CDR2 are SQVTM and ANQGSEA. The V end was cut by 4 bases, the J end by 0 bases, with 9 bases between. In DNA, the CDR3 is TGCAGCGTTGTGGACAGTCACCAAGAGACCCAGTACTTC. Translation gives CSVVDSHQETQYF. The entire variable domain, with the rest obtained from reference TRBV29-1 and TRBJ2-5, is as follows: SAVISQKPSRDICQRGTSLTIQCQVDSQVTMMFWYRQQPGQSLTLIATANQGSEATYESGFVIDKFPISRPNLTFSTLTVSNMSPEDSSIYLCSVVDSHQETQYFGPGTRLLVL.

This clone was observed many times. This rearrangement joins TRBV5-1 to TRBJ2-1, with D unresolved. This CDR3 contains 15 residues. The ends were cut back, 3 bases at V and 9 bases at J, with 19 bases in the middle. Germline V gives CDR1 SGHRS, CDR2 YFSETQ. DNA for the CDR3: TGCGCCAGCAGCTCCTTGGCACGAGAGGACGGTGAGCAGTTCTTC. This sequence encodes CASSSLAREDGEQFF.

Written as DNA, the CDR3 is TGTGCCAGCAGCTTGGGTCGGGGAAATGAGCAGTTCTTC. Its translation is CASSLGRGNEQFF. The chain recombines TRBV5-4 with TRBJ2-1, with D possibly TRBD2 on 5 matching bases. V was shortened by 0 bases and J by 7 bases, with 8 bases between the two germline ends. There are 13 residues in the CDR3. CDR1 and CDR2 (germline): SGHNT, YYREEE (reference sequence).

This chain uses TRBV19 with TRBJ1-1; no definite D call. The CDR3 sequence is 14 residues long. CDR1 LNHDA and CDR2 SQIVND come from the germline V gene (reference sequence). The V end lost 0 bases, the J end lost 0 bases, and 5 bases lay between the germline ends. CDR3 protein: CASSIDLVNTEAFF. The CDR3 coding sequence is TGTGCCAGTAGTATAGACCTCGTGAACACTGAAGCTTTCTTT.

This clone came up many times. This specimen includes other DNA sequences encoding the same CDR3. V and J are TRBV10-3 and TRBJ1-2, with TRBD1 identical over 9 bases. Germline CDR1 and CDR2: ENHRY and SYGVKD. This CDR3 contains 15 residues. V dropped 3 bases and J dropped 6; count of bases not matched to a gene: 8. Here the CDR3 reads CAISDSGQGTDGYTF. In nucleotides, the CDR3 is TGTGCCATCAGTGATTCTGGACAGGGGACGGATGGCTACACCTTC.

Details on this clone: Since a much larger clone is just one base distant, this may be a read error. This chain connects TRBV20-1 to TRBJ2-1; D tentatively fits TRBD1 or TRBD2 (5 bases each). The CDR3 runs 12 residues. Germline CDR1 reads DFQATT; CDR2 reads SNEGSKA (reference sequence). Trimming took 1 base from V and 8 from J, leaving 9 bases between them. The CDR3 here is CSARVEGYEQFF. The CDR3 bases are TGCAGTGCTAGAGTTGAGGGGTATGAGCAGTTCTTC.

The genes are TRBV6-6 and TRBJ1-2; D is undetermined. V was cut by 2 bases and J by 2 bases, with 9 bases left in between. The CDR3 covers 14 residues. Germline CDR1 and CDR2: MNHNY and SVGAGI (reference sequence). CDR3 DNA sequence: TGTGCCAGCAGTTACGCGCGGGTCAACTATGGCTACACCTTC. Translated, it gives CASSYARVNYGYTF.